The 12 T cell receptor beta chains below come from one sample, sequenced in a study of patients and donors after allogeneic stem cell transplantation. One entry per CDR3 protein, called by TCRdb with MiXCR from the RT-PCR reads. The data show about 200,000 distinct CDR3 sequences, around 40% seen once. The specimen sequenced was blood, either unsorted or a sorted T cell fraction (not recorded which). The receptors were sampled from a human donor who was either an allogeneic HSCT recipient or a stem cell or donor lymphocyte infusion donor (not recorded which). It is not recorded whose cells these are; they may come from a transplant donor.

CDR3 amino acids: CASSLDSANTDTQYF. CDR3 nucleotide sequence: TGCGCCAGCAGCTTGGATAGCGCTAACACAGATACGCAGTATTTT. This chain joins TRBV5-1 and TRBJ2-3, with D perhaps TRBD2 (5 bases). Trimming stripped 0 bases from V and 2 bases from J, with 10 bases between. Germline V gives CDR1 SGHRS, CDR2 YFSETQ. This CDR3 spans 15 amino acids.

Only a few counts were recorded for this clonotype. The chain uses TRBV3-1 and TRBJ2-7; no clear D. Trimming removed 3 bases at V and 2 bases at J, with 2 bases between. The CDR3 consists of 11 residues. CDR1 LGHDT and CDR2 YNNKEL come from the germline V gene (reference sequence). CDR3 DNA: TGTGCCAGCAGCCACACCTACGAGCAGTACTTC. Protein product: CASSHTYEQYF.

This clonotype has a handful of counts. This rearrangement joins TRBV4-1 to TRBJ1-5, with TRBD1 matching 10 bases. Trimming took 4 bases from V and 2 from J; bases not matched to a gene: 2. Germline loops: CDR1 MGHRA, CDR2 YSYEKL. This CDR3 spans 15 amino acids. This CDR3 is CASSRGTGGNQPQHF. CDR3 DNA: TGCGCCAGCAGCCGTGGGACAGGGGGCAATCAGCCCCAGCATTTT.

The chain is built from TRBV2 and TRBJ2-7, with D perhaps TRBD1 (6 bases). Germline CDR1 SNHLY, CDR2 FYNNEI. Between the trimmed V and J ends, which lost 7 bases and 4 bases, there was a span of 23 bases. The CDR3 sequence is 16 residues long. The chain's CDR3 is CASKHSPGQPDYEQYF. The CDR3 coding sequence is TGTGCCAGCAAACACTCTCCGGGACAACCAGATTACGAGCAGTACTTC.

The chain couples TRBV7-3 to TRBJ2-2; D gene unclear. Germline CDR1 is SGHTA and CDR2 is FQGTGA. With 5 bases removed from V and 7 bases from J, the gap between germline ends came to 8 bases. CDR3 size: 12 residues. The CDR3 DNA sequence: TGTGCCAGCAGCCCCCTTAGCGGGGAGCTGTTTTTT. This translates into CASSPLSGELFF.

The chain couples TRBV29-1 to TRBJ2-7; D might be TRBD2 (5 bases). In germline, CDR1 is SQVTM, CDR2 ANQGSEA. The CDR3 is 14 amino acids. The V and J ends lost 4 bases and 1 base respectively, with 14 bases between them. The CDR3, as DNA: TGCAGCGTTGTGTGGGGAGCGCATTCCTACGAGCAGTACTTC. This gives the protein CSVVWGAHSYEQYF.

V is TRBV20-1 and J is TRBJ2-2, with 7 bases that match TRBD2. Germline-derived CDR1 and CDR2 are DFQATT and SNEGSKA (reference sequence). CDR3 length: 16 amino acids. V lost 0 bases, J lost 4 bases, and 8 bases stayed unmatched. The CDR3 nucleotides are TGCAGTGCTAGAGATCCCCTAGCGGAGACCACCGGGGAGCTGTTTTTT. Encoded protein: CSARDPLAETTGELFF.

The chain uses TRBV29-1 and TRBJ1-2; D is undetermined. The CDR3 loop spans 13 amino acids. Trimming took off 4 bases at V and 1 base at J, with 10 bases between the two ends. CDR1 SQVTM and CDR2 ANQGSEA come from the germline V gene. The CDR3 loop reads CSVGGRSNYGYTF. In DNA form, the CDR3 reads TGCAGCGTTGGAGGTAGGAGTAACTATGGCTACACCTTC.

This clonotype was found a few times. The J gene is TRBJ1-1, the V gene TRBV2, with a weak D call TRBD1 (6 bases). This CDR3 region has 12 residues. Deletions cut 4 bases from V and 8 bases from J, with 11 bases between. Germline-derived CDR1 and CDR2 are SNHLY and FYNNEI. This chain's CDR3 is CASSGGGAEAFF. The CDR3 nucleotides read TGTGCCAGCAGTGGGGGGGGCGCGGAAGCTTTCTTT.

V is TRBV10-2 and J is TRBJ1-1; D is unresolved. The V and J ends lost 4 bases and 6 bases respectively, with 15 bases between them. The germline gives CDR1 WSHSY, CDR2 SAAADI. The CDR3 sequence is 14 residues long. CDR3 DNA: TGCGCCAGCAGTGTTCGGCGGGAAATATCTGAAGCTTTCTTT. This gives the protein CASSVRREISEAFF.

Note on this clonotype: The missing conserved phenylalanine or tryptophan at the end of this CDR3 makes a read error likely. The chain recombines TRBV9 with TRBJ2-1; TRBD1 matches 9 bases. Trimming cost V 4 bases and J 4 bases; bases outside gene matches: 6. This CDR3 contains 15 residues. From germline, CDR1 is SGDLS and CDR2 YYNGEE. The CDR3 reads CASSIRDRVYNEQFS. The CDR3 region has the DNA TGTGCCAGCAGCATCCGGGACAGGGTGTACAATGAGCAGTTCTCC.

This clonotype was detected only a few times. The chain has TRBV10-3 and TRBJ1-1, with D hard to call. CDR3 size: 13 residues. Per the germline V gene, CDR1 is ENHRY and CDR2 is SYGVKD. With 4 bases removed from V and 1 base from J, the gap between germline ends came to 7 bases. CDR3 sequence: CAISGWRNTEAFF. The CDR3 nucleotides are TGTGCCATCAGTGGATGGAGGAACACTGAAGCTTTCTTT.